One sample yielded the 13 T cell receptor beta chains listed below, sequenced in a study of early T cells in non-severe SARS-CoV-2 infection. TCRdb passed the 5' RACE reads through MiXCR, listing each CDR3 protein once. The sample records 60,000 or so distinct CDR3 sequences, under 15% being singletons. Sequenced input: whole blood. These TCRs come from an adult who was a healthcare worker with PCR-confirmed SARS-CoV-2 infection or an uninfected control (not recorded which).

The genes are TRBV19 and TRBJ2-7; the match to TRBD1 covers 9 bases. Germline CDR1 reads LNHDA; CDR2 reads SQIVND (reference sequence). V was clipped by 4 bases and J by 1 base; unmatched bases: 8. The CDR3 length is 16 residues. The DNA of the CDR3 is TGTGCCAGTAGTACAGATCCCGGGACAGGGTCCTACGAGCAGTACTTC. Its protein product is CASSTDPGTGSYEQYF. Variable domain in full (rest from reference TRBV19 and TRBJ2-7): DGGITQSPKYLFRKEGQNVTLSCEQNLNHDAMYWYRQDPGQGLRLIYYSQIVNDFQKGDIAEGYSVSREKKESFPLTVTSAQKNPTAFYLCASSTDPGTGSYEQYFGPGTRLTVT.

This clonotype has more than one count but fewer than ten. CDR3 DNA sequence: TGTGCCAGCAGCTTCAGGGGAGGGCTGCTAGAGACCCAGTACTTC. Amino acids: CASSFRGGLLETQYF. This chain links TRBV5-5 with TRBJ2-5, with D perhaps TRBD2 (7 bases). V was shortened by 2 bases and J by 4 bases, with 15 bases between the two germline ends. From germline, CDR1 is SGHKS and CDR2 YYEKEE (reference sequence). The CDR3 runs to 15 residues. The full variable domain, rest sourced from reference TRBV5-5 and TRBJ2-5, is DAGVTQSPTHLIKTRGQQVTLRCSPISGHKSVSWYQQVLGQGPQFIFQYYEKEERGRGNFPDRFSARQFPNYSSELNVNALLLGDSALYLCASSFRGGLLETQYFGPGTRLLVL.

The V gene is TRBV6-1, the J gene TRBJ2-5, with D maybe TRBD1 (6 bases). CDR1 MNHNS and CDR2 SASEGT come from the germline V gene. V was trimmed by 4 bases and J by 5 bases, leaving 20 bases between them. This CDR3 is built from 16 residues. The CDR3 sequence is CASSGGNRAAWETQYF. The CDR3 DNA sequence: TGTGCCAGCAGTGGGGGGAACAGGGCCGCGTGGGAGACCCAGTACTTC.

J is TRBJ2-3 and V is TRBV29-1; 12 bases are shared with TRBD1. There are 16 residues in the CDR3. J gave up 3 bases and V 0 bases, and 4 bases lay outside the gene matches. CDR1 is SQVTM, CDR2 ANQGSEA, per germline. CDR3 amino acids: CSVEDRDRGQTDTQYF. DNA of the CDR3: TGCAGCGTTGAAGACAGGGACAGGGGGCAAACAGATACGCAGTATTTT.

This clonotype was picked up one time. The chain carries TRBV10-3 and TRBJ2-5; possible D gene TRBD1, 6 bases. The CDR3 is made up of 13 amino acids. Germline lookup yields CDR1 ENHRY and CDR2 SYGVKD. Trimming stripped 7 bases from V and 0 bases from J, with 9 bases between. The CDR3 loop reads CAIKRDNQETQYF. In DNA, the CDR3 is TGTGCCATCAAAAGGGACAACCAAGAGACCCAGTACTTC.

This clonotype was detected many times. V and J are TRBV9 and TRBJ2-2, with 8 bases lining up with TRBD1. CDR1 is SGDLS and CDR2 is YYNGEE in the germline V gene. The CDR3 consists of 17 residues. Trimming removed 3 bases from V and 4 bases from J; junction bases left unmatched: 11. CDR3 nucleotides: TGTGCCAGCAGCGCTCACCGGACAGGGCTCCTCACCGGGGAGCTGTTTTTT. It yields the protein CASSAHRTGLLTGELFF.

Only a few counts were recorded for this clonotype. The chain recombines TRBV20-1 with TRBJ2-3; the D is unclear. The ends were cut back, 6 bases at V and 4 bases at J, with 8 bases in the middle. CDR3 length: 11 residues. Germline V gives CDR1 DFQATT, CDR2 SNEGSKA (reference sequence). CDR3 DNA sequence: TGCAGTGCCAGTAAAGCAGATACGCAGTATTTT. This codes for CSASKADTQYF.

This chain connects TRBV9 to TRBJ2-2; D not certain. The germline V gene has CDR1 SGDLS and CDR2 YYNGEE. CDR3 length equals 14 residues. The V and J ends lost 2 bases and 8 bases respectively, with 13 bases between them. Here the CDR3 DNA reads TGTGCCAGCAGCGTCGAACTCCGGGCAGGGGAGCTGTTTTTT. Protein: CASSVELRAGELFF.

V is TRBV28 and J is TRBJ1-4; tentatively, D is TRBD1 (5 bases). The CDR3 is 14 amino acids. V dropped 4 bases and J dropped 6 bases, with 12 bases sitting between them. The V gene's germline CDR1 is MDHEN and CDR2 SYDVKM. CDR3 nucleotide sequence: TGTGCCAGCAGTTCCGGGACGACGGATGAAAAACTGTTTTTT. It is translated as CASSSGTTDEKLFF.

This clonotype was seen repeatedly, ten times or more. The chain employs TRBV5-6 and TRBJ1-1, with TRBD1 matching 11 bases. The germline V gene encodes CDR1 SGHDT and CDR2 YYEEEE. With 1 base clipped from V and 3 bases from J, the junction kept 8 bases outside the gene matches. CDR3 length equals 17 residues. The CDR3 sequence is CASSLPGRDRGDTEAFF. DNA for the CDR3: TGTGCCAGCAGCTTGCCCGGCCGGGACAGGGGGGACACTGAAGCTTTCTTT.

The V call is TRBV5-1, the J call TRBJ2-1, with 11 bases that match TRBD2. The CDR3 consists of 17 residues. In germline, CDR1 is SGHRS, CDR2 YFSETQ. Trimming took 1 base from V and 3 from J; bases not matched to a gene: 6. The CDR3, as DNA: TGCGCCAGCAGCTTGTCACCGGGACTAGCGGTCTACAATGAGCAGTTCTTC. Translating it yields CASSLSPGLAVYNEQFF.

A few counts support this clonotype. The chain joins TRBV18 to TRBJ2-1, with D perhaps matching TRBD2 (5 bases). CDR1 and CDR2 from the germline V gene are KGHSH and LQKENI. Trimming took off 6 bases at V and 5 bases at J, with 20 bases between the two ends. The CDR3 loop spans 16 amino acids. The CDR3 sequence: CASSPVWNRGDNEQFF. CDR3 sequence (DNA): TGTGCCAGCTCCCCCGTTTGGAATCGGGGAGACAATGAGCAGTTCTTC.

This clonotype occurred many times. The rearrangement links TRBV19 to TRBJ1-5; 12 bases fit TRBD1. The CDR3 is made up of 15 amino acids. V lost 4 bases to trimming and J lost 5 bases; unmatched junction nucleotides: 3. CDR1 is LNHDA and CDR2 is SQIVND in the germline V gene (reference sequence). The CDR3: CASSSRDRGHQPQHF. CDR3 DNA: TGTGCCAGTAGTAGCCGGGACAGGGGGCATCAGCCCCAGCATTTT.